This TCR beta chain was retrieved from a study of cytomegalovirus exposure and HLA in healthy donors. Background on the study: Assignment to the Caucasian-associated ancestry cluster applied to around 80% of the approximately 400 genotyped donors. Study-wide findings and caveats: Near-uniform donor sequencing depth was presumed by presence/absence analyses. Usually a TCR sequence was rare, but some public TCRs were found in many donors. Associated with cytomegalovirus, according to the listing, were 150 to 200 TCR beta chains.

The length of the CDR3 is 14 residues. Germline lookup yields CDR1 SGHRS and CDR2 YFSETQ. Trimming pared 4 bases from V and 0 bases from J, leaving 10 bases between. PCR was performed using 60 Vbeta and 13 Jbeta primers. The assay was immunoSEQ multiplex PCR, and TCRdb's table has in-frame clones only and misses some. The data hold 90,000 to 150,000 clones, with more than 70% observed a single time. For this clone: The antigen is not known.

The chain joins TRBV5-1 to TRBJ1-1; tentative D call: TRBD1 (6 bases). The clonotype comes from a man in his fifties in good health and CMV-seropositive. The sample comprised PBMCs. The CDR3 spells CASSERGMNTEAFF. The CDR3 region has the DNA TGCGCCAGCAGCGAAAGGGGGATGAACACTGAAGCTTTCTTT.